The 5 T cell receptor beta chains below were found in one sample sequenced in a study of CD8+ T cells in alopecia areata. The treatment here: oral pan-JAK inhibitor, 5-10 mg twice daily. cDNA prepared by RNA extraction and subsequent reverse transcription served as the template for sequencing. Assay: immunoSEQ multiplex PCR; the TCRdb copy retains only in-frame clones and omits some. There are fewer than 150,000 clones in the sample; 82% occur only once, and 25% lies in the top ten. Sequencing was performed on CD8+ T cells sorted from blood, taken at week 4, from a patient treated with tofacitinib. Every receptor here comes from a human donor with alopecia areata.

This clone has only one observation. V and J are TRBV9 and TRBJ2-1, with D perhaps TRBD1 or TRBD2 (6 bases each). Germline CDR1 and CDR2: SGDLS and YYNGEE. The CDR3 totals 15 residues. V gave up 0 bases and J gave up 3 bases, with 10 bases separating them. The CDR3 here is CASSVAGAIYNEQFF. The CDR3 DNA reads TGTGCCAGCAGCGTAGCGGGGGCAATCTACAATGAGCAGTTCTTC.

The chain couples TRBV29-1 to TRBJ1-2, with D uncertain. Per germline, CDR1 SQVTM and CDR2 ANQGSEA. Trimming removed 2 bases from V and 3 bases from J, with 13 bases in between. The CDR3 totals 14 residues. This CDR3 is CSVEIIPGDYGYTF. CDR3 bases: TGCAGCGTTGAAATCATTCCCGGGGACTATGGCTACACCTTC.

V usage is TRBV7-8 and J usage is TRBJ1-4; TRBD1 matches at 7 bases. Unmatched junction bases numbered 8, after V lost 7 bases and J lost 3 bases. The CDR3 has 15 amino acids. The germline V gene has CDR1 SGHVS and CDR2 FQNEAQ. CDR3 bases: TGTGCCAGCACCCCTTACAGGGGACCTAATGAAAAACTGTTTTTT. Encoded protein: CASTPYRGPNEKLFF.

This clone was seen only a few times. The chain combines TRBV7-6 with TRBJ2-3; D is uncertain. Trimming removed 1 base at V and 0 bases at J, with 2 bases between. The germline gives CDR1 SGHVS, CDR2 FNYEAQ. CDR3 size: 13 residues. The CDR3 loop reads CASSLESTDTQYF. CDR3 DNA: TGTGCCAGCAGCTTAGAGAGCACAGATACGCAGTATTTT.

The chain joins TRBV25-1 to TRBJ1-1; 10 nucleotides match TRBD1. V gave up 6 bases and J gave up 4 bases; unmatched junction bases: 5. CDR1 and CDR2 (germline): MGHDK, SYGVNS. This CDR3 comprises 14 residues. The CDR3 DNA is TGTGCCAGCAGGGAGGGACAGGGGATCACTGAAGCTTTCTTT. Amino acids: CASREGQGITEAFF.